These T cell receptor beta chains were read from a single sample in a study of human T cells and chemical hapten exposure. TCRdb re-called the RACE reads through MiXCR, storing one row per CDR3 protein. This sample has under 200,000 distinct CDR3 sequences, with around 30% found just once. The material was whole blood, obtained in connection with sensitization to the hapten diphenylcyclopropenone (DPC). These receptors were taken from a woman aged 25-40 years with alopecia areata. Some clones in this sample may be carry-over from other donors' samples. CDR3s include the opening cysteine and the closing phenylalanine or tryptophan. The D gene is left open where the match is weak. Rows may omit the clone size; those that give it use once, few, many or a size class.

v_gene	j_gene	abundance	d_gene	CDR3nt	CDR3aa
TRBV5-1	TRBJ2-7	-	-	TGCGCCAGCAGCCCGGGGTCAGGGGGAGGGCCCCACGAGCAGTACTTC	CASSPGSGGGPHEQYF
TRBV10-3	TRBJ2-5	-	-	TGTGCCATCAGTGAGTTACCTTCGGAGACCCAGTACTTC	CAISELPSETQYF
TRBV3-1	TRBJ2-3	few	TRBD2	TGTGCCAGCAGCCAAGGACAAAGCGGGGGGGCCGTTACGCAGTATTTT	CASSQGQSGGAVTQYF
TRBV5-1	TRBJ1-3	-	TRBD1	TGCGCCAGCAGCAAGACAGGGGCTGGAAACACCATATATTTT	CASSKTGAGNTIYF
TRBV6-5	TRBJ1-1	-	-	TGTGCCAGCGCAGAACAGGTTTTTGGCACTGAAGCTTTCTTT	CASAEQVFGTEAFF
TRBV15	TRBJ2-1	-	-	TGTGCCACCAGCAGAGATTTGGGCAATGAGCAGTTCTTC	CATSRDLGNEQFF
TRBV28	TRBJ1-3	once	-	TGTGCCAGCAGCTCGGGACCAAGCTCTGGAAACACCATATATTTT	CASSSGPSSGNTIYF
TRBV7-2	TRBJ2-3	-	-	TGTGCCAGCAGCTCCCCATTGGGATCAACGTATTTT	CASSSPLGSTYF
TRBV20-1	TRBJ2-2	-	-	TGCAGTGCTAGAGTGGCCGCTGAGGGCACCGGGGAGCTGTTTTTT	CSARVAAEGTGELFF
TRBV20-1	TRBJ1-5	few	TRBD1	TGCAGTGCTAGAGATCTGATGGGTGAGACAGGGAATCAGCCCCAGCATTTT	CSARDLMGETGNQPQHF
TRBV28	TRBJ2-7	few	-	TGTGCCAGCAGGGTCAGGAGCTCCTACGAGCAGTACTTC	CASRVRSSYEQYF
TRBV12-3/TRBV12-4	TRBJ2-7	-	-	TGTGCCAGCAGTTCAAACGAAAGATACGAGCAGTACTTC	CASSSNERYEQYF
TRBV6-6	TRBJ1-5	-	TRBD1	TGTGCCACCACCGGTAAGGGACAGCACAATCAGCCCCAGCATTTT	CATTGKGQHNQPQHF
TRBV5-5	TRBJ2-7	-	TRBD1	TGTGCCAGCAGCTTGGCGACAGGGGTGTCCTACGAGCAGTACTTC	CASSLATGVSYEQYF
TRBV29-1	TRBJ1-5	-	TRBD1	TGCAGCGTTGGGGACAGTCTCAATCAGCCCCAGCATTTT	CSVGDSLNQPQHF
TRBV7-2	TRBJ2-3	-	-	TGTGTCAGCAGCTTAGGCTACAGCACAGATACGCAGTATTTT	CVSSLGYSTDTQYF
TRBV14	TRBJ2-1	few	TRBD2	TGTGCCAGCAGCCAATTTCTAGCGGGAGGGCCGTCCTACAATGAGCAGTTCTTC	CASSQFLAGGPSYNEQFF
TRBV29-1	TRBJ1-2	-	TRBD1	TGCAGCGTCCCCCCCGACAGGGGCTATGGCTACACCTTC	CSVPPDRGYGYTF
TRBV6-2/TRBV6-3	TRBJ2-7	-	-	TGTGCCAGCAGCTGGGGGGCGGCAGCCTACGAGCAGTACTTC	CASSWGAAAYEQYF
TRBV4-1	TRBJ2-1	few	TRBD2	TGCGCCAGCAGCCGGCCGGGGGGGACCTACAATGAGCAGTTCTTC	CASSRPGGTYNEQFF
TRBV20-1	TRBJ2-7	few	-	TGCAGTGCTAGAGATTCCCGCAGGGCCTACGAGCAGTACTTC	CSARDSRRAYEQYF
TRBV6-5	TRBJ1-4	-	TRBD1	TGTGCCAGCAGTTACTCTGGACAGGGGGTAAATGAAAAACTGTTTTTT	CASSYSGQGVNEKLFF
TRBV2	TRBJ1-6	few	-	TGTGCCAGCAGCCTTCGCACAGGCCCGAATTCACCCCTCCACTTT	CASSLRTGPNSPLHF
TRBV3-1	TRBJ2-1	-	TRBD1	TGTGCCAGCAGACAGACAGGGGTTAATGAGCAGTTCTTC	CASRQTGVNEQFF
TRBV25-1	TRBJ2-3	-	TRBD2	TGTGCCAGCAGTGCCCATACCAGAACTAGCGGGAGCACAGATACGCAGTATTTT	CASSAHTRTSGSTDTQYF
TRBV20-1	TRBJ2-1	-	TRBD2	TGCAGTGCTTTGCGGACTAGCGGGAGACGCGATGAGCAGTTCTTC	CSALRTSGRRDEQFF
TRBV5-1	TRBJ2-2	-	-	TGCGCCAGCAGCTCTTCGGGGAGGCCGAACACCGGGGAGCTGTTTTTT	CASSSSGRPNTGELFF
TRBV20-1	TRBJ2-3	few	TRBD1	TGCAGTGCGATCCGGGACAGGCTGCAGTATTTT	CSAIRDRLQYF
TRBV20-1	TRBJ2-1	-	TRBD2	TGCAGTGCTCCCGGGCCCCCCACTAGCGTTGGTGCCTACAATGAGCAGTTCTTC	CSAPGPPTSVGAYNEQFF
TRBV20-1	TRBJ2-1	many	TRBD2	TGCAGTGCTGGACTATCTAGCGGGGGGGCCTCGAATGAGCAGTTCTTC	CSAGLSSGGASNEQFF
TRBV28	TRBJ1-5	few	-	TGTGCCAGCAGTGGGGGGTATCAGCCCCAGCATTTT	CASSGGYQPQHF
TRBV29-1	TRBJ1-2	-	TRBD1	TGCAGCGTTGAAGGGGACAGGGACAAATTGGGCTACACCTTC	CSVEGDRDKLGYTF
TRBV7-8	TRBJ1-5	-	-	TGTGCCAGCAGCGAAACTTCAGGGGTTGGTCAGCCCCAGCATTTT	CASSETSGVGQPQHF
TRBV7-9	TRBJ1-1	few	-	TGTGCCAGCAGCTTAAGGGACGAGAACACTGAAGCTTTCTTT	CASSLRDENTEAFF
TRBV5-4	TRBJ2-7	few	-	TGTGCCAGCAGCTCGGGCTCTGCAAGCTCCTACGAGCAGTACTTC	CASSSGSASSYEQYF
TRBV7-8	TRBJ1-6	-	-	TGTGCCAGCAGTGATGATCGGGCCTCTTCACCCCTCCACTTT	CASSDDRASSPLHF
TRBV29-1	TRBJ1-1	many	-	TGCAGCGTTGAAGCCGGGGACGGTAACACTGAAGCTTTCTTT	CSVEAGDGNTEAFF
TRBV12-2	TRBJ2-1	-	-	TGTGCAAGTCGCTTAGTGGTCCTAGCGGGGGTATACAATGAGCAGTTCTTC	CASRLVVLAGVYNEQFF
TRBV16	TRBJ1-1	-	-	TGTGCCAGCAGTCCGTCGGGGGGTAACACTGAAGCTTTCTTT	CASSPSGGNTEAFF
TRBV7-9	TRBJ1-4	-	-	TGTGCCAGCAGCTTACGGCAGGACAATGAAAAACTGTTTTTT	CASSLRQDNEKLFF
TRBV3-1	TRBJ1-2	-	TRBD1	TGTGCCAGCAGCCAACTACCGACAGGGGAGGACTATGGCTACACCTTC	CASSQLPTGEDYGYTF
TRBV6-1	TRBJ2-7	-	-	TGTGCCACTGATAACTCGTTCGGGGAGCAGTACTTC	CATDNSFGEQYF
TRBV5-1	TRBJ2-7	-	TRBD2	TGCGCCAGCAGCTTGGTTACCGGGGAGGGCTACGAGCAGTACTTC	CASSLVTGEGYEQYF
TRBV15	TRBJ2-1	-	TRBD1	TGTGCCACCAGCAGAGGGGACAGAAATGAGCAGTTCTTC	CATSRGDRNEQFF
TRBV29-1	TRBJ2-5	few	TRBD1	TGCAGCGTTGGGACAGGGGGCGACTTGACCCAGTACTTC	CSVGTGGDLTQYF
TRBV6-1	TRBJ1-5	few	-	TGTGCCAGCAGCCGAAGCGCGTTAAGCAATCAGCCCCAGCATTTT	CASSRSALSNQPQHF
TRBV28	TRBJ1-5	few	TRBD1	TGTGCCAGCAGTCCTCCGTACAGGGGACACCAGCCCCAGCATTTT	CASSPPYRGHQPQHF
TRBV6-5	TRBJ1-1	few	-	TGTGCCAGCCGAAAGGGGGTCCAAGCTTTCTTT	CASRKGVQAFF
TRBV28	TRBJ2-2	-	-	TGTGCCAGCAGTTCACGGACACGCAACACCGGGGAGCTGTTTTTT	CASSSRTRNTGELFF
TRBV12-5	TRBJ2-5	-	TRBD2	TGTGCTAGTGGTTTGTGCCCCAGACTAGCGGGGCAAGAGACCCAGTACTTC	CASGLCPRLAGQETQYF
TRBV20-1	TRBJ1-2	-	TRBD1	TGCAGTGCTATTTTGGGGGACAGCTTCTATGGCTACACCTTC	CSAILGDSFYGYTF
TRBV10-2	TRBJ1-3	many	TRBD1	TGCGCCAGCAGTAACCGGGACAGGATCCAAGGAAACACCATATATTTT	CASSNRDRIQGNTIYF